This T cell receptor (beta chain) was sequenced in a study of blood T cell repertoires in COVID-19. For the study at large: The study drew acute and convalescent COVID-19 samples from the United States, Italy and Spain. PBMCs, B-cell-depleted T cells, or T cells provided the cDNA or gDNA that made up the material.

The data were produced by immunoSEQ multiplex PCR, yet TCRdb's version contains in-frame clones alone and is incomplete. The table has a few hundred thousand clones, approximately 85% seen once. Assignment of participants to cohorts was predicated upon participant-reported clinical history. Two negative PCRs, clearance, or symptom resolution characterized the recovered Cohort 3 donors. This receptor was identified in a man in his thirties or forties who had recovered from COVID-19. Sequencing input: PBMCs or T cells enriched from blood (not recorded which).

Here the CDR3 reads CASSPIVGARETQYF. The CDR3 DNA is TGTGCCAGCAGCCCCATTGTTGGGGCTCGAGAGACCCAGTACTTC. This chain uses TRBV9 with TRBJ2-5; tentative D call: TRBD1 (5 bases). The germline V gene has CDR1 SGDLS and CDR2 YYNGEE. V was pared by 4 bases and J by 4 bases, with 17 bases between. The CDR3 consists of 15 residues.